This T cell receptor beta chain was sequenced for a study of T cell responses to AZD1222 COVID-19 vaccine. In regard to this clone: Its specificity is unknown.

Study-level results: Most donors were white British and more were female, and clonal diversity was possibly underestimated. Only six or seven AZD1222 recipients tested seropositive at baseline. CD4 TCRs covered the whole spike, strongest at regions 160-218 and 743-854.

Sequencing used immunoSEQ multiplex PCR; TCRdb keeps in-frame clones, though not all of them. The sample holds about 100,000 clones; about nine tenths are singletons and the top ten take 3% to 4%. There are 17 residues in the CDR3. The trim removed 0 bases at V and 4 bases at J, leaving 7 bases unmatched. Germline loops: CDR1 SGHAT, CDR2 FQDESV (reference sequence). This specimen was peripheral blood, taken 28 days after the second dose of the MenACWY control vaccine. The genes are TRBV11-1 and TRBJ2-2; TRBD1 matches 8 bases. The sequence was collected from an adult who received the MenACWY meningococcal vaccine as a control. CDR3 bases: TGTGCCAGCAGCTTAGCCCCGGACAGGGCGGTCACCGGGGAGCTGTTTTTT. This gives the protein CASSLAPDRAVTGELFF. The complete variable domain, with remaining parts taken from reference TRBV11-1 and TRBJ2-2, reads EAEVAQSPRYKITEKSQAVAFWCDPISGHATLYWYRQILGQGPELLVQFQDESVVDDSQLPKDRFSAERLKGVDSTLKIQPAELGDSAMYLCASSLAPDRAVTGELFFGEGSRLTVL.